This passage covers 30 T cell receptor beta chains from one sample sequenced in a study of graft-versus-host responses after intestinal transplantation. No antigens are known for them. Clones were read by immunoSEQ multiplex PCR, and TCRdb kept only the in-frame ones, dropping some. Of about 120,000 clones in the sample, 85% to 95% were seen once. Specimen: unstimulated CD4+ T cells sorted from spleen or lymph node cells, collected before intestinal transplant. These receptors all come from a human donor who received an intestinal transplant.

This clone was found a few times. This chain uses TRBV10-3 with TRBJ1-1; D call uncertain. The CDR3 contains 14 residues. The V gene's germline CDR1 is ENHRY and CDR2 SYGVKD. V was pared by 4 bases and J by 0 bases, with 9 bases between. CDR3: CAISALQLNTEAFF. CDR3 in DNA: TGTGCCATCAGTGCCCTACAATTGAACACTGAAGCTTTCTTT.

This rearrangement joins TRBV5-4 to TRBJ2-3; possibly TRBD2 for D (5 bases). This CDR3 comprises 13 residues. Germline CDR1 is SGHNT and CDR2 is YYREEE (reference sequence). Trimming pared 0 bases from V and 9 bases from J, leaving 11 bases between. The CDR3 sequence is CASSLAGRGTQYF. Here the CDR3 DNA reads TGTGCCAGCAGCTTGGCGGGCCGAGGGACGCAGTATTTT.

The CDR3 reads CASSPFEDNQPQHF. The CDR3 region has the DNA TGTGCCAGCTCGCCGTTTGAAGATAATCAGCCCCAGCATTTT. The V gene is TRBV18, the J gene TRBJ1-5; D gene unclear. V lost 6 bases and J lost 4, with 13 bases in between. CDR1 is KGHSH, CDR2 LQKENI, per germline. The CDR3 extends over 14 amino acids.

The chain uses TRBV5-1 and TRBJ1-1, with a possible D match to TRBD1 (5 bases). V was cut by 0 bases and J by 4 bases, with 16 bases left in between. Germline values: CDR1 SGHRS, CDR2 YFSETQ. The CDR3 runs to 16 residues. DNA for the CDR3: TGCGCCAGCAGCTTGGAGGTGGTGCTGGGGGGCACTGAAGCTTTCTTT. Its translation is CASSLEVVLGGTEAFF.

The chain combines TRBV7-9 with TRBJ2-7; tentative D call: TRBD2 (7 bases). From germline, CDR1 is SEHNR and CDR2 FQNEAQ (reference sequence). The CDR3 has 14 amino acids. V was shortened by 4 bases and J by 5 bases, with 15 bases between the two germline ends. The DNA for the CDR3 is TGTGCCAGCAGCTCTTCGGGGGGCCGCAACGAGCAGTACTTC. This gives the protein CASSSSGGRNEQYF.

The chain combines TRBV9 with TRBJ2-1; TRBD1 or TRBD2 may be the D gene (7 bases each). The germline V gene encodes CDR1 SGDLS and CDR2 YYNGEE. V was cut by 0 bases and J by 4 bases, with 17 bases left in between. The CDR3 is made up of 17 amino acids. The CDR3 region has the DNA TGTGCCAGCAGCGTAGGGGGAGGGGGCCAAACTTACAATGAGCAGTTCTTC. Residues: CASSVGGGGQTYNEQFF.

This rearrangement joins TRBV2 to TRBJ2-6; tentatively, D is TRBD1 (5 bases). The CDR3 is 15 residues long. Germline values: CDR1 SNHLY, CDR2 FYNNEI. Trimming took off 8 bases at V and 2 bases at J, with 13 bases between the two ends. In DNA form, the CDR3 reads TGTGCCAGCTTAGTTGGGGCGACTGGGGCCAACGTCCTGACTTTC. Encoded protein: CASLVGATGANVLTF.

The chain combines TRBV5-1 with TRBJ2-5; D unresolved. The length of the CDR3 is 14 residues. Trimming took 0 bases from V and 0 from J, leaving 6 bases between them. CDR1 is SGHRS and CDR2 is YFSETQ in the germline V gene. CDR3 bases: TGCGCCAGCAGCTTGGGGGCGTACCAAGAGACCCAGTACTTC. This encodes CASSLGAYQETQYF.

DNA of the CDR3: TGTGCCTGGAGTGAAGCTAATGAGCAGTTCTTC. Amino acid sequence: CAWSEANEQFF. The chain has TRBV30 and TRBJ2-1, with D unclear. Deletions cut 1 base from V and 7 bases from J, with 5 bases between. CDR3 length: 11 amino acids. The germline V gene encodes CDR1 GTSNPN and CDR2 SVGIG (reference sequence).

This chain joins TRBV18 and TRBJ2-1; 16 bases line up with TRBD2. The CDR3 is made up of 15 amino acids. From germline, CDR1 is KGHSH and CDR2 LQKENI. V shed 4 bases and J 7 bases; nucleotides not matched to a gene: 1. The CDR3 nucleotides read TGTGCCAGCTCACAGGGACTAGCGGGAGGGAATGAGCAGTTCTTC. It codes for CASSQGLAGGNEQFF.

The V gene is TRBV2, the J gene TRBJ2-7, with 9 bases fitting TRBD1. This CDR3 is built from 14 residues. Germline V gene sequence: CDR1 SNHLY, CDR2 FYNNEI. V trimming: 5 bases; J trimming: 2 bases; junction bases outside the gene matches: 4. The CDR3 coding sequence is TGTGCCAGCAGTTTCGGGACAGGGACCTACGAGCAGTACTTC. This translates into CASSFGTGTYEQYF.

The chain is built from TRBV10-3 and TRBJ2-7, with 8 bases fitting TRBD1. In germline, CDR1 is ENHRY, CDR2 SYGVKD. J gave up 3 bases and V 6 bases, and 1 base lay outside the gene matches. The CDR3 is 12 amino acids. CDR3 nucleotides: TGTGCCATCAGGGGACAGGTCTACGAGCAGTACTTC. Protein sequence: CAIRGQVYEQYF.

V usage is TRBV19 and J usage is TRBJ2-7; D may be TRBD1 or TRBD2 (5 bases each). Germline-derived CDR1 and CDR2 are LNHDA and SQIVND (reference sequence). The CDR3 is 16 residues long. V lost 4 bases, J lost 3 bases, and 19 bases lay in between. CDR3 loop: CASSTPGAASGYEQYF. DNA for the CDR3: TGTGCCAGTAGTACCCCCGGGGCCGCAAGCGGCTACGAGCAGTACTTC.

In DNA form, the CDR3 reads TGCGCCAGCAGCTTGGGTGACAGGGAAGAGACCCAGTACTTC. It yields the protein CASSLGDREETQYF. The rearrangement joins TRBV5-1 to TRBJ2-5; 7 nucleotides match TRBD1. V shed 0 bases and J 3 bases; nucleotides not matched to a gene: 2. CDR3 length: 14 amino acids. Germline V gives CDR1 SGHRS, CDR2 YFSETQ.

Here the CDR3 reads CAWIWGARHIQYF. For the CDR3, the DNA is TGTGCCTGGATTTGGGGGGCCCGTCACATTCAGTACTTC. The chain uses TRBV30 and TRBJ2-4; D could derive from TRBD1 or TRBD2 (6 bases each). Germline V gene data show CDR1 as GTSNPN and CDR2 as SVGIG (reference sequence). Trimming removed 4 bases at V and 8 bases at J, with 15 bases between. This CDR3 is built from 13 residues.

Written as DNA, the CDR3 is TGTGCCGGAGGACTTAGGATGGATGAGCAGTTCTTC. It codes for CAGGLRMDEQFF. This rearrangement joins TRBV7-9 to TRBJ2-1; a weak D match, TRBD2 (5 bases). The V end lost 11 bases, the J end lost 8 bases, and 16 bases lay between the germline ends. CDR3 size: 12 residues. Germline CDR1 reads SEHNR; CDR2 reads FQNEAQ (reference sequence).

The chain combines TRBV19 with TRBJ1-1; 7 nucleotides align to TRBD1. Germline assignment: CDR1 LNHDA and CDR2 SQIVND (reference sequence). V dropped 3 bases and J dropped 1; count of bases not matched to a gene: 5. The CDR3 contains 15 residues. The CDR3 is CASSIRPGGNTEAFF. The CDR3 DNA reads TGTGCCAGTAGTATCAGGCCAGGGGGGAACACTGAAGCTTTCTTT.

The chain combines TRBV27 with TRBJ2-3, with no clear D. V was trimmed by 2 bases and J by 2 bases, leaving 5 bases between them. This CDR3 has 13 amino acids. Germline V CDR1 and CDR2: MNHEY, SMNVEV (reference sequence). In nucleotides, the CDR3 is TGTGCCAGCAGTTTAGGGTACACAGATACGCAGTATTTT. This translates into CASSLGYTDTQYF.

This chain connects TRBV6-5 to TRBJ2-4; D might be TRBD2 (5 bases). The CDR3 totals 12 residues. Trimming cost V 6 bases and J 6 bases, with 9 bases left between them. In germline, CDR1 is MNHEY, CDR2 SVGAGI. The CDR3 DNA is TGTGCCAGCAGGGAGGATATAAACATTCAGTACTTC. Translating gives CASREDINIQYF.

The chain combines TRBV7-9 with TRBJ2-1; no firm D call. The germline V gene has CDR1 SEHNR and CDR2 FQNEAQ (reference sequence). The V and J ends lost 5 bases and 10 bases respectively, with 9 bases between them. There are 11 residues in the CDR3. DNA for the CDR3: TGTGCCAGCAGCGCTGGGCCCGAGCAGTTCTTC. Translation: CASSAGPEQFF. The whole variable domain, remainder taken from reference TRBV7-9 and TRBJ2-1, is DTGVSQNPRHKITKRGQNVTFRCDPISEHNRLYWYRQTLGQGPEFLTYFQNEAQLEKSRLLSDRFSAERPKGSFSTLEIQRTEQGDSAMYLCASSAGPEQFFGPGTRLTVL.

The sample holds a few counts of this clone. J is TRBJ2-7 and V is TRBV10-1; 8 nucleotides match TRBD1. CDR1 and CDR2 from the germline V gene are WNHNN and SYGVQD (reference sequence). The V and J ends lost 6 bases and 2 bases, in that order; junction bases with no gene match: 6. CDR3 length: 14 residues. The CDR3 region has the DNA TGCGCCAGCAGCCGCGGACAGGGTACCTACGAGCAGTACTTC. Protein sequence: CASSRGQGTYEQYF.

The chain has TRBV27 and TRBJ1-2, with D perhaps matching TRBD1 (6 bases). Trimming shortened V by 3 bases and J by 2 bases, and 7 bases separated the two germline ends. The CDR3 is 13 residues long. The germline CDR1 and CDR2 sequences are MNHEY and SMNVEV (reference sequence). DNA for the CDR3: TGTGCCAGCAGTTTTGACAGGAACTATGGCTACACCTTC. The encoded protein is CASSFDRNYGYTF.

The J gene is TRBJ1-1, the V gene TRBV2, with D perhaps matching TRBD1 (5 bases). The CDR3 totals 13 residues. The V gene's germline CDR1 is SNHLY and CDR2 FYNNEI. V was clipped by 2 bases and J by 7 bases, with 11 bases between them. Written as DNA, the CDR3 is TGTGCCAGCAGTGAATTACAGGAAATTGAAGCTTTCTTT. Amino acid sequence: CASSELQEIEAFF.

The rearrangement uses TRBV18 and TRBJ2-1; tentative D call: TRBD1 (6 bases). The germline V and J ends were trimmed by 4 bases and 6 bases, with 16 bases remaining between them. The germline V gene has CDR1 KGHSH and CDR2 LQKENI. This CDR3 has 15 amino acids. CDR3 residues: CASSLTGTFPNEQFF. For the CDR3, the DNA is TGTGCCAGCTCACTGACCGGGACATTCCCCAATGAGCAGTTCTTC.

The rearrangement uses TRBV5-1 and TRBJ2-5, with 7 bases identical to TRBD2. This CDR3 is 14 amino acids long. Losses at the gene ends were 0 bases for V and 3 bases for J; bases not matched to a gene: 2. From germline, CDR1 is SGHRS and CDR2 YFSETQ. CDR3 DNA sequence: TGCGCCAGCAGCTTGGGAGGGAGGGAAGAGACCCAGTACTTC. It codes for CASSLGGREETQYF.

The gene calls are TRBV5-1 and TRBJ1-2; weak D call: TRBD1 (5 bases). Trimming shortened V by 5 bases and J by 2 bases, and 16 bases separated the two germline ends. The germline CDR1 and CDR2 sequences are SGHRS and YFSETQ. The CDR3 contains 15 residues. CDR3 in DNA: TGCGCCAGCAGGGTTTGGGGCAGGCAGAACTATGGCTACACCTTC. It codes for CASRVWGRQNYGYTF.

This chain connects TRBV6-1 to TRBJ2-5, with D perhaps matching TRBD2 (5 bases). CDR3 length: 14 residues. From germline, CDR1 is MNHNS and CDR2 SASEGT. The V end lost 3 bases, the J end lost 4 bases, and 12 bases lay between the germline ends. This CDR3 is CASSEAGIRETQYF. For the CDR3, the DNA is TGTGCCAGCAGTGAGGCGGGTATAAGAGAGACCCAGTACTTC.

The chain uses TRBV5-5 and TRBJ2-3; D is unresolved. This CDR3 region has 14 residues. The germline V gene has CDR1 SGHKS and CDR2 YYEKEE (reference sequence). V was pared by 0 bases and J by 5 bases, with 10 bases between. CDR3 loop: CASSLVLRRDTQYF. The CDR3 DNA is TGTGCCAGCAGCTTGGTCCTCCGGCGAGATACGCAGTATTTT. Based on the CDR3 plus reference TRBV5-5 and TRBJ2-3, the full variable domain is DAGVTQSPTHLIKTRGQQVTLRCSPISGHKSVSWYQQVLGQGPQFIFQYYEKEERGRGNFPDRFSARQFPNYSSELNVNALLLGDSALYLCASSLVLRRDTQYFGPGTRLTVL.

This clone has only a few counts. The rearrangement uses TRBV6-1 and TRBJ1-3; no firm D call. Trimming took 2 bases from V and 9 from J, leaving 11 bases between them. The germline gives CDR1 MNHNS, CDR2 SASEGT. The length of the CDR3 is 13 residues. CDR3 DNA sequence: TGTGCCAGCAGTGAATGGACGGTGGGCACCATATATTTT. Its protein is CASSEWTVGTIYF.

The chain joins TRBV6-5 to TRBJ2-3; D gene unclear. The CDR3 is 14 amino acids. Germline V gene data show CDR1 as MNHEY and CDR2 as SVGAGI. The ends were cut back, 1 base at V and 2 bases at J, with 7 bases in the middle. Here the CDR3 DNA reads TGTGCCAGCAGTTACTATCAGTTCACAGATACGCAGTATTTT. It yields the protein CASSYYQFTDTQYF.